Below are 9 T cell receptor beta chains sequenced from a single sample in a study of early T cells in non-severe SARS-CoV-2 infection. TCRdb passed the 5' RACE reads through MiXCR, listing each CDR3 protein once. The table records 98,000 or so distinct CDR3 sequences, 12% of them present only once. The sequenced sample was whole blood. The source of these receptors is an adult who was a healthcare worker with PCR-confirmed SARS-CoV-2 infection or an uninfected control (not recorded which).

There are a few counts of this clonotype. The CDR3 protein is CSAPLRQGGNYGYTF. For the CDR3, the DNA is TGCAGTGCTCCATTAAGACAGGGGGGGAACTATGGCTACACCTTC. This rearrangement joins TRBV20-1 to TRBJ1-2, with TRBD1 matching over 9 bases. With 5 bases clipped from V and 2 bases from J, the junction kept 9 bases outside the gene matches. In germline, CDR1 is DFQATT, CDR2 SNEGSKA (reference sequence). The CDR3 has 15 amino acids.

This clonotype was seen a handful of times. The chain employs TRBV2 and TRBJ1-5; no firm D call. Trimming shortened V by 2 bases and J by 5 bases, and 4 bases separated the two germline ends. Germline V gene data show CDR1 as SNHLY and CDR2 as FYNNEI. The CDR3 loop spans 12 amino acids. CDR3 DNA sequence: TGTGCCAGCAGTGAAAGAGATCAGCCCCAGCATTTT. Protein product: CASSERDQPQHF.

Ten or more counts support this clonotype. V is TRBV11-2 and J is TRBJ2-7; 8 positions match TRBD1. CDR3 length equals 15 residues. Germline values: CDR1 SGHAT, CDR2 FQNNGV. The V segment lost 2 bases and the J segment 4 bases; nucleotides outside the gene matches: 7. CDR3 residues: CASSLRETGVYEQYF. The CDR3 DNA sequence: TGTGCCAGCAGCTTAAGGGAGACAGGGGTGTACGAGCAGTACTTC.

The J gene is TRBJ2-3, the V gene TRBV10-2; no firm D call. V lost 2 bases to trimming and J lost 2 bases, with 2 bases between them. The CDR3 length is 12 residues. Germline V gene sequence: CDR1 WSHSY, CDR2 SAAADI. The CDR3 is CASSEVTDTQYF. The CDR3 DNA reads TGCGCCAGCAGTGAGGTCACAGATACGCAGTATTTT.

This rearrangement joins TRBV6-5 to TRBJ2-2; D is perhaps TRBD1 (6 bases). Germline V gene data show CDR1 as MNHEY and CDR2 as SVGAGI. Between the trimmed V and J ends, which lost 5 bases and 6 bases, there was a span of 10 bases. The CDR3 covers 13 residues. This CDR3 is CASSPGVPGELFF. As DNA, the CDR3 is TGTGCCAGCAGTCCAGGGGTCCCCGGGGAGCTGTTTTTT.

This clonotype was recorded a few times. The chain has TRBV24-1 and TRBJ2-5, with 7 bases that match TRBD2. Looked up from germline, CDR1 is KGHDR and CDR2 is SFDVKD. V was pared by 9 bases and J by 4 bases, with 7 bases of the junction left unmatched. The CDR3 has 13 residues. The CDR3 region has the DNA TGTGCCACCGGGATCGCGGGAGCAGAGACCCAGTACTTC. This translates into CATGIAGAETQYF.

The CDR3 DNA reads TGTGCCAGTAGTACCAGGGGGAACAACTATGGCTACACCTTC. Encoded protein: CASSTRGNNYGYTF. The chain is built from TRBV19 and TRBJ1-2; the match to TRBD1 covers 7 bases. Looked up from germline, CDR1 is LNHDA and CDR2 is SQIVND (reference sequence). This CDR3 comprises 14 residues. V lost 4 bases to trimming and J lost 2 bases; unmatched junction nucleotides: 4.

J is TRBJ2-7 and V is TRBV20-1; no clear D gene. The CDR3 has 11 amino acids. Trimming took off 4 bases at V and 3 bases at J, with 7 bases between the two ends. The germline V gene encodes CDR1 DFQATT and CDR2 SNEGSKA (reference sequence). This CDR3 is CSATTLYEQYF. The CDR3 DNA sequence: TGCAGTGCTACAACCCTCTACGAGCAGTACTTC.

This clonotype occurred once. This rearrangement joins TRBV12-3 or TRBV12-4 to TRBJ2-1; D call uncertain. The V end lost 7 bases, the J end lost 0 bases, and 10 bases lay between the germline ends. This CDR3 comprises 14 residues. DNA for the CDR3: TGTGCCAGCATGGGGATAATCTCCTACAATGAGCAGTTCTTC. Its protein is CASMGIISYNEQFF.